These 2 T cell receptor beta chains were sequenced from one sample in a study of blood T cell repertoires in COVID-19. Generated by immunoSEQ multiplex PCR, the TCRdb table keeps only in-frame clones and is missing some. The table records approximately 120,000 clones, approximately 90% of them present only once. Sequencing was carried out using peripheral blood. Receptors were obtained from a human donor in a cohort sampled during active COVID-19.

This chain links TRBV7-9 with TRBJ1-5, with 7 bases identical to TRBD1. V lost 5 bases, J lost 2 bases, and 9 bases stayed unmatched. The CDR3 covers 16 residues. Germline assignment: CDR1 SEHNR and CDR2 FQNEAQ (reference sequence). The CDR3 DNA is TGTGCCAGCAGCCTAGGGGGCAGGGGACGCAATCAGCCCCAGCATTTT. This encodes CASSLGGRGRNQPQHF.

The rearrangement links TRBV19 to TRBJ2-2, with TRBD2 as a possible D gene (6 bases). V was trimmed by 9 bases and J by 3 bases, leaving 11 bases between them. The CDR3 contains 13 residues. Germline loops: CDR1 LNHDA, CDR2 SQIVND (reference sequence). The CDR3 DNA follows: TGTGCCAGCCGAGGGACTTACACCGGGGAGCTGTTTTTT. Its protein product is CASRGTYTGELFF.